A single sample is the source of the 27 T cell receptor beta chains below, sequenced in a study of Ad26.COV2.S vaccination and SARS-CoV-2 variants. Treatment denoted: 19 received Ad26.COV2.S at low or high dose, single or two shots; about 5 received placebo; per-sample allocation not given. It was on day 63 after the first vaccine or placebo injection that samples were taken. The table came from immunoSEQ multiplex PCR; TCRdb's copy has only in-frame clones and leaves some out. The repertoire includes hundreds of thousands of clones, around nine tenths of them detected once, and over 9% sits in the top ten. Sequenced material: peripheral blood, taken in a trial of Ad26.COV2.S vaccine versus placebo. These receptors originate from a person aged 18-65 years who received the Ad26.COV2.S COVID-19 vaccine or a placebo.

The chain joins TRBV10-2 to TRBJ2-2; TRBD1 aligns across 10 bases. CDR1 WSHSY and CDR2 SAAADI come from the germline V gene. The CDR3 length is 16 residues. Trimming took 2 bases from V and 5 from J; bases not matched to a gene: 5. The CDR3 loop is CASSEIGTGVTGELFF. The CDR3 DNA follows: TGCGCCAGCAGTGAGATCGGGACAGGGGTAACCGGGGAGCTGTTTTTT.

V usage is TRBV18 and J usage is TRBJ1-1, with D possibly being TRBD1 (5 bases). Trimming removed 1 base from V and 7 bases from J, with 16 bases in between. CDR3 length: 15 amino acids. Germline CDR1 KGHSH, CDR2 LQKENI. CDR3 region: CASSPLRGPGNEAFF. Here the CDR3 DNA reads TGTGCCAGCTCACCACTTAGGGGACCAGGGAATGAAGCTTTCTTT.

The chain recombines TRBV7-9 with TRBJ2-5; 7 bases agree with TRBD1. The germline gives CDR1 SEHNR, CDR2 FQNEAQ (reference sequence). The V and J ends lost 5 bases and 1 base, in that order; junction bases with no gene match: 7. This CDR3 comprises 15 residues. In DNA form, the CDR3 reads TGTGCCAGCAGCCCGAGGGGGCCAGCCCAAGAGACCCAGTACTTC. This sequence encodes CASSPRGPAQETQYF.

This chain connects TRBV27 to TRBJ2-7, with no clear D. CDR1 is MNHEY, CDR2 SMNVEV, per germline (reference sequence). The CDR3 length is 14 residues. V was cut by 3 bases and J by 3 bases, with 12 bases left in between. This CDR3 reads CASSLSGRYYEQYF. In DNA form, the CDR3 reads TGTGCCAGCAGTTTGTCCGGACGGTACTACGAGCAGTACTTC.

This chain connects TRBV4-3 to TRBJ2-2, with a possible D match to TRBD2 (5 bases). This CDR3 region has 16 residues. V shed 0 bases and J shed 1 base, with 9 bases lying between them. Germline lookup yields CDR1 LGHNA and CDR2 YSLEER. CDR3 protein: CASSQELGVNTGELFF. For the CDR3, the DNA is TGCGCCAGCAGCCAAGAACTGGGAGTGAACACCGGGGAGCTGTTTTTT.

The chain employs TRBV3-1 (or the pseudogene TRBV3-2) and TRBJ2-1; 10 bases map to TRBD1. V was pared by 0 bases and J by 1 base, with 3 bases of the junction left unmatched. Germline lookup yields CDR1 LGHDT and CDR2 YNNKEL (reference sequence). This CDR3 spans 17 amino acids. The CDR3 loop is CASSQDGGQGSYNEQFF. The CDR3 region has the DNA TGTGCCAGCAGCCAAGATGGGGGACAGGGGTCCTACAATGAGCAGTTCTTC.

The chain has TRBV5-1 and TRBJ1-2; the D is unclear. The germline V gene encodes CDR1 SGHRS and CDR2 YFSETQ. The CDR3 runs 12 residues. V gave up 5 bases and J gave up 4 bases, with 9 bases separating them. The CDR3 loop is CASSDGIYGYTF. In DNA form, the CDR3 reads TGCGCCAGCAGTGACGGTATCTATGGCTACACCTTC.

The chain carries TRBV5-8 and TRBJ2-3, with D perhaps being TRBD1 or TRBD2 (5 bases each). Germline values: CDR1 SGHTS, CDR2 YDEGEE. V was trimmed by 4 bases and J by 0 bases, leaving 15 bases between them. The CDR3 runs to 16 residues. The CDR3 region is CASSLGTDTSTDTQYF. CDR3 DNA sequence: TGTGCCAGCAGCCTAGGGACGGACACTAGCACAGATACGCAGTATTTT.

The chain uses TRBV4-3 and TRBJ2-1; 9 nucleotides match TRBD2. Germline V gene sequence: CDR1 LGHNA, CDR2 YSLEER. The CDR3 consists of 15 residues. Germline trimming cut 0 bases from V and 5 bases from J; bases unmatched to any gene: 2. Written as DNA, the CDR3 is TGCGCCAGCAGCCAAGATAGCGGGAGTCACAATGAGCAGTTCTTC. Its translation is CASSQDSGSHNEQFF.

The chain is built from TRBV12-3 or TRBV12-4 and TRBJ1-5; D not resolved. The CDR3 loop spans 13 amino acids. The V and J ends lost 6 bases and 1 base respectively, with 7 bases between them. CDR3 nucleotide sequence: TGTGCCAGCAGGTTCGGGAGCAATCAGCCCCAGCATTTT. Amino acid sequence: CASRFGSNQPQHF.

This rearrangement joins TRBV12-3 or TRBV12-4 to TRBJ2-7; D unresolved. The CDR3 extends over 12 amino acids. The V end was cut by 6 bases, the J end by 3 bases, with 9 bases between. CDR3 DNA sequence: TGTGCCAGCAGCGAAAACAGCTACGAGCAGTACTTC. Its protein is CASSENSYEQYF.

The chain couples TRBV12-1 to TRBJ2-7; the table gives TRBD2 as D, unverified against the DNA. TRBV12-1 counts as a pseudogene. CDR3 length: 20 amino acids. CDR3 loop: CASSFAGTRDPVSLSYEQYF. The CDR3 nucleotides are TGTGCCAGCAGCTTTGCCGGGACTAGGGATCCGGTGTCGCTCTCCTACGAGCAGTACTTC.

The count of this clone is one. This chain joins TRBV30 and TRBJ2-7, with TRBD2 matching 13 bases. The CDR3 extends over 15 amino acids. V was pared by 2 bases and J by 6 bases, with 7 bases of the junction left unmatched. From germline, CDR1 is GTSNPN and CDR2 SVGIG (reference sequence). CDR3 in amino acids: CAWSILAGGPSEQYF. CDR3 sequence (DNA): TGTGCCTGGAGTATACTAGCGGGAGGGCCCTCCGAGCAGTACTTC.

This clone has just one count. The chain links TRBV29-1 to TRBJ2-7; D call uncertain. CDR3 length: 12 amino acids. CDR1 is SQVTM, CDR2 ANQGSEA, per germline. Deletions cut 5 bases from V and 1 base from J, with 9 bases between. CDR3 region: CSVMDGSYEQYF. The DNA of the CDR3 is TGCAGCGTTATGGACGGATCCTACGAGCAGTACTTC.

The chain has TRBV6-2 or TRBV6-3 and TRBJ2-1; 7 positions match TRBD2. Germline loops: CDR1 MNHEY, CDR2 SVGEGT. Trimming took 6 bases from V and 9 from J; bases not matched to a gene: 14. The CDR3 is 15 amino acids. As DNA, the CDR3 is TGTGCCAGCAGCCCAGAGGCTAGCGGCATGTTTGAGCAGTTCTTC. This translates into CASSPEASGMFEQFF.

The V call is TRBV7-9, the J call TRBJ2-5, with a tentative D call TRBD2 (6 bases). CDR3 length: 16 residues. V was shortened by 4 bases and J by 0 bases, with 15 bases between the two germline ends. Germline-derived CDR1 and CDR2 are SEHNR and FQNEAQ (reference sequence). In DNA form, the CDR3 reads TGTGCCAGCAGCTCGGGACTCCGAGTGTACCAAGAGACCCAGTACTTC. It codes for CASSSGLRVYQETQYF.

This clone was seen a handful of times. The same CDR3 is also encoded by other DNA sequences in this sample. V usage is TRBV5-4 and J usage is TRBJ2-7, with TRBD2 matching over 10 bases. Germline V CDR1 and CDR2: SGHNT, YYREEE (reference sequence). Germline trimming cut 0 bases from V and 1 base from J; bases unmatched to any gene: 1. This CDR3 has 15 amino acids. Here the CDR3 reads CASSLGTSGSYEQYF. CDR3 sequence (DNA): TGTGCCAGCAGCTTGGGGACTAGCGGTTCCTACGAGCAGTACTTC.

This sequence joins TRBV5-1 and TRBJ1-5, with D uncertain. V dropped 3 bases and J dropped 3 bases, with 13 bases sitting between them. Germline loops: CDR1 SGHRS, CDR2 YFSETQ. The CDR3 length is 15 residues. The CDR3 DNA follows: TGCGCCAGCAGCTCATTGGGCGGTTCCAATCAGCCCCAGCATTTT. It encodes CASSSLGGSNQPQHF.

The chain carries TRBV6-6 and TRBJ2-3; D may match TRBD1 or TRBD2 (6 bases each). This CDR3 spans 14 amino acids. V was clipped by 3 bases and J by 6 bases, with 13 bases between them. CDR1 is MNHNY and CDR2 is SVGAGI in the germline V gene (reference sequence). CDR3 sequence: CASSYRGALDTQYF. CDR3 nucleotide sequence: TGTGCCAGCAGTTATAGGGGGGCCTTGGATACGCAGTATTTT.

The V call is TRBV7-9, the J call TRBJ1-1, with D perhaps matching TRBD1 (6 bases). Germline CDR1 is SEHNR and CDR2 is FQNEAQ (reference sequence). The V and J ends lost 6 bases and 0 bases respectively, with 11 bases between them. The CDR3 spans 14 residues. The CDR3 DNA reads TGTGCCAGCAGTCACGGACAGATGAACACTGAAGCTTTCTTT. Translation: CASSHGQMNTEAFF.

On this clone itself: Within the sample, other DNA sequences also encode this same CDR3. V usage is TRBV18 and J usage is TRBJ2-5, with D possibly being TRBD1 (6 bases). The CDR3 is 13 amino acids. V was pared by 3 bases and J by 2 bases, with 7 bases between. CDR1 KGHSH and CDR2 LQKENI come from the germline V gene. For the CDR3, the DNA is TGTGCCAGCTCACCCGGGACACAAGAGACCCAGTACTTC. It translates to CASSPGTQETQYF.

Notes on this clone: This sample also contains other DNA sequences that code for the same CDR3. This sequence joins TRBV18 and TRBJ2-7; D not resolved. The CDR3 is 13 amino acids. Deletions cut 0 bases from V and 3 bases from J, with 6 bases between. Germline V gives CDR1 KGHSH, CDR2 LQKENI. Here the CDR3 DNA reads TGTGCCAGCTCACCACCTGGCAGCTACGAGCAGTACTTC. Translated, it gives CASSPPGSYEQYF.

V gene TRBV5-1 combines with J gene TRBJ2-1; 9 bases fit TRBD2. The length of the CDR3 is 15 residues. Germline CDR1 is SGHRS and CDR2 is YFSETQ. Trimming at V came to 0 bases and at J to 10 bases, leaving 8 bases not matched to a gene. The CDR3 reads CASSLGGGRAEEQFF. The CDR3 DNA sequence: TGCGCCAGCAGCTTGGGTGGCGGGAGGGCCGAGGAGCAGTTCTTC.

The V and J genes are TRBV5-1 and TRBJ1-4; D ambiguous. This CDR3 region has 16 residues. CDR1 and CDR2 from the germline V gene are SGHRS and YFSETQ. With 1 base removed from V and 0 bases from J, the gap between germline ends came to 10 bases. CDR3: CASSLNGRATNEKLFF. CDR3 nucleotide sequence: TGCGCCAGCAGCTTGAACGGAAGGGCAACTAATGAAAAACTGTTTTTT.

The chain couples TRBV27 to TRBJ1-4; tentatively, D is TRBD1 (6 bases). V was trimmed by 3 bases and J by 2 bases, leaving 13 bases between them. Looked up from germline, CDR1 is MNHEY and CDR2 is SMNVEV (reference sequence). This CDR3 spans 16 amino acids. CDR3: CASSFLQGPTNEKLFF. CDR3 bases: TGTGCCAGCAGTTTTTTACAGGGTCCGACTAATGAAAAACTGTTTTTT.

The rearrangement links TRBV5-1 to TRBJ2-2; weak D call: TRBD2 (6 bases). Germline V gives CDR1 SGHRS, CDR2 YFSETQ. The CDR3 loop spans 15 amino acids. V was shortened by 2 bases and J by 2 bases, with 10 bases between the two germline ends. The CDR3 here is CASSFLSGNTGELFF. CDR3 bases: TGCGCCAGCAGCTTCCTTAGCGGCAACACCGGGGAGCTGTTTTTT.

The chain couples TRBV7-9 to TRBJ1-2; 8 bases line up with TRBD1. The CDR3 totals 14 residues. Germline V lookup: CDR1 SEHNR, CDR2 FQNEAQ (reference sequence). V dropped 1 base and J dropped 10; count of bases not matched to a gene: 8. The CDR3 protein is CASSLVAGGVDYTF. CDR3 DNA: TGTGCCAGCAGCTTAGTTGCAGGGGGCGTAGACTACACCTTC.